This TCR beta chain was found in a study of shared clonotypes between healthy human individuals. General study points: Blood was the sole source, and tissue repertoires probably differ.

The donors were adults (healthy and HIV-negative) with no recent acute infections or vaccinations. This clone appeared a few times. Its antigen is currently unknown. The CDR3 sequence is 14 residues long. V gave up 4 bases and J gave up 4 bases, with 14 bases separating them. Germline assignment: CDR1 SGDLS and CDR2 YYNGEE. Genomic DNA (from each subset) was split evenly across several immunoSEQ plates. Original processing methods: ImmunoSEQ sequences covered only the junction and lacked quality scores; filtering therefore differed. The assay was immunoSEQ multiplex PCR, and TCRdb's table has in-frame clones only and misses some. The DNA was the basis for D and trimming; V, J and clone size are from that table. The sample holds more than 450,000 clones, 75% to 85% seen once.

The sequence was obtained from a woman aged 40-49 years in good health. Some clones in this sample may be carry-over from other donors' samples. Sequencing was carried out using PBMCs. The rearrangement uses TRBV9 and TRBJ1-1, with D perhaps matching TRBD1 (5 bases). CDR3 in DNA: TGTGCCAGCAGCCCAGACAGTTCCGGCACTGAAGCTTTCTTT. Translating gives CASSPDSSGTEAFF.